This T cell receptor beta chain stems from a study of early T cells in non-severe SARS-CoV-2 infection. TCRdb used MiXCR to reprocess the 5' RACE reads, holding one entry per CDR3 protein. The repertoire holds roughly 63,000 distinct CDR3 sequences, with roughly an eighth as singletons. V lost 6 bases to trimming and J lost 8 bases, with 11 bases between them. Germline-derived CDR1 and CDR2 are SNHLY and FYNNEI. The CDR3 length is 12 residues. The sequencing input was whole blood. This clonotype originated in an adult who was a healthcare worker with PCR-confirmed SARS-CoV-2 infection or an uninfected control (not recorded which). The J gene is TRBJ2-1, the V gene TRBV2; D is ambiguous. The CDR3 is CASSPPPDEQFF. In DNA, the CDR3 is TGTGCCAGCAGCCCCCCGCCCGATGAGCAGTTCTTC.